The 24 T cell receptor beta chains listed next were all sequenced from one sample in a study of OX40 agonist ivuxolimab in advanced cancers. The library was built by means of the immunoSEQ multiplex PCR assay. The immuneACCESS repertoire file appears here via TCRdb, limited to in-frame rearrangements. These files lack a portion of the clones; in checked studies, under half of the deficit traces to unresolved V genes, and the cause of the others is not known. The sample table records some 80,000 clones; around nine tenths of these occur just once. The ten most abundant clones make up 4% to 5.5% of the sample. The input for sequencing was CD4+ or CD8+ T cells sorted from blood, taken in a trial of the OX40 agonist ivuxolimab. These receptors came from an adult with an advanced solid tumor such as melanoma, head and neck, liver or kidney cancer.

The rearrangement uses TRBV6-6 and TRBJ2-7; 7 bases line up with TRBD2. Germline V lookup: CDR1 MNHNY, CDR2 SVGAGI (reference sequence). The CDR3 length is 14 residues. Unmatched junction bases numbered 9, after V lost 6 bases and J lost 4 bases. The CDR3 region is CASRWAGAGYEQYF. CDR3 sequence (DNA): TGTGCCAGCAGGTGGGCGGGAGCGGGGTACGAGCAGTACTTC.

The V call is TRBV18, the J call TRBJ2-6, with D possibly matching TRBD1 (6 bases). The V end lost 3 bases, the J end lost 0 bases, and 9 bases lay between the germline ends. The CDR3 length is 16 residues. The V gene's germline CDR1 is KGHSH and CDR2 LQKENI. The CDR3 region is CASSPQGSSGANVLTF. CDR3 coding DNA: TGTGCCAGCTCACCTCAGGGGAGCTCTGGGGCCAACGTCCTGACTTTC.

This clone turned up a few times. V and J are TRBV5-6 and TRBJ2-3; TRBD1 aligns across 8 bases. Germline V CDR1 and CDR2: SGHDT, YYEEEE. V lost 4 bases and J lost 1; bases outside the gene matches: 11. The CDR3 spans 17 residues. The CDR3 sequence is CASSNTRGTGRTDTQYF. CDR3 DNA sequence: TGTGCCAGCAGCAACACGAGGGGGACAGGACGCACAGATACGCAGTATTTT.

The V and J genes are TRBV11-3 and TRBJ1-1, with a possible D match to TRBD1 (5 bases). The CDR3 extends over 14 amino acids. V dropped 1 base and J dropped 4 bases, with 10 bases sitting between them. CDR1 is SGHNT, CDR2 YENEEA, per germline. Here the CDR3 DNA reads TGTGCCAGCAGCTTAGTAGGGGCTGGCACTGAAGCTTTCTTT. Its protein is CASSLVGAGTEAFF.

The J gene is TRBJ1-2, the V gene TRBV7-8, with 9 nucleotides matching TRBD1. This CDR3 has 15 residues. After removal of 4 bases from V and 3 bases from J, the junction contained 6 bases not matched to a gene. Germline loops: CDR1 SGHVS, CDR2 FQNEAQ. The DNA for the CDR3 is TGTGCCAGCAGCTCCTACAGGGGGCGCGACTATGGCTACACCTTC. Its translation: CASSSYRGRDYGYTF.

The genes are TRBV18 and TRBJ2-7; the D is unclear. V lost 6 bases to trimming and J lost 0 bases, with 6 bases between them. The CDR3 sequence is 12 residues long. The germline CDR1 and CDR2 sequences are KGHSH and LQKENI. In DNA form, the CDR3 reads TGTGCCAGCTCTGCTGTCTCCTACGAGCAGTACTTC. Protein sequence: CASSAVSYEQYF.

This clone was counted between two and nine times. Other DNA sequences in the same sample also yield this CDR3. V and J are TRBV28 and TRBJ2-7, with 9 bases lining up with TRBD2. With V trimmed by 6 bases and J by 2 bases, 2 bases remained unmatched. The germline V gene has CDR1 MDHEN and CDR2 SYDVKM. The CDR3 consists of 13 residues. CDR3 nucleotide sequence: TGTGCCAGCAGGACTAGCGGAACCTACGAGCAGTACTTC. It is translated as CASRTSGTYEQYF.

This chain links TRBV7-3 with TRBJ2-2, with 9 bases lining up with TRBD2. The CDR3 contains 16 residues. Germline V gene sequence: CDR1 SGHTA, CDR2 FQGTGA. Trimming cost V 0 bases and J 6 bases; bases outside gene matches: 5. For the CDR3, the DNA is TGTGCCAGCAGCTTAACTGCGACTAGCGGTCCCGGGGAGCTGTTTTTT. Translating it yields CASSLTATSGPGELFF. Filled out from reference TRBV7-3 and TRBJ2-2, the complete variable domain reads GAGVSQTPSNKVTEKGKYVELRCDPISGHTALYWYRQSLGQGPEFLIYFQGTGAADDSGLPNDRFFAVRPEGSVSTLKIQRTERGDSAVYLCASSLTATSGPGELFFGEGSRLTVL.

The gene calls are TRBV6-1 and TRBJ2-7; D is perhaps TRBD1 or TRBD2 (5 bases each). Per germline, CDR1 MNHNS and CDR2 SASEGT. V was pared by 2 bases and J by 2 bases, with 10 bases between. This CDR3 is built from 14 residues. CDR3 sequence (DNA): TGTGCCAGCAGTGAAAAGTGGGGACCCTACGAGCAGTACTTC. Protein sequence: CASSEKWGPYEQYF.

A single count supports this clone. CDR3 protein: CASSLEFLGELFF. DNA for the CDR3: TGCGCCAGCAGCTTGGAGTTCCTCGGGGAGCTGTTTTTT. The gene calls are TRBV5-1 and TRBJ2-2, with D unclear. The CDR3 contains 13 residues. V was trimmed by 0 bases and J by 7 bases, leaving 7 bases between them. Germline V gene data show CDR1 as SGHRS and CDR2 as YFSETQ.

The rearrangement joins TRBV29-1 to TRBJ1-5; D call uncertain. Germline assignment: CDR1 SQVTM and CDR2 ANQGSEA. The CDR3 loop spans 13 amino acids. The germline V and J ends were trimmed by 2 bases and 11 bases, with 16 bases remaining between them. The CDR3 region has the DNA TGCAGCGTTGAATTAGGTGTGGGAATGGCCCAGCATTTT. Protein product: CSVELGVGMAQHF. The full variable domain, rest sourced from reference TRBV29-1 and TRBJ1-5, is SAVISQKPSRDICQRGTSLTIQCQVDSQVTMMFWYRQQPGQSLTLIATANQGSEATYESGFVIDKFPISRPNLTFSTLTVSNMSPEDSSIYLCSVELGVGMAQHFGDGTRLSIL.

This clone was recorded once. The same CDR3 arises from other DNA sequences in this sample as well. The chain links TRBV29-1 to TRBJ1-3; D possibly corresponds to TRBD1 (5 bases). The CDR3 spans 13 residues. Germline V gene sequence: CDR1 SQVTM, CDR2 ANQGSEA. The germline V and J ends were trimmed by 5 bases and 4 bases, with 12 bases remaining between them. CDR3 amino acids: CSVRGLAGNTIYF. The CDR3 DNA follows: TGCAGCGTTCGGGGGTTGGCAGGAAACACCATATATTTT.

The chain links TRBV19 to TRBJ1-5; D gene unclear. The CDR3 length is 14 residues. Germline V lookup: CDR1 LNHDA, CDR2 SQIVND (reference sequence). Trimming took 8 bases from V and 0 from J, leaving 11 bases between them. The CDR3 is CASHRINSNQPQHF. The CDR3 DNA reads TGTGCCAGTCATAGGATCAATAGCAATCAGCCCCAGCATTTT.

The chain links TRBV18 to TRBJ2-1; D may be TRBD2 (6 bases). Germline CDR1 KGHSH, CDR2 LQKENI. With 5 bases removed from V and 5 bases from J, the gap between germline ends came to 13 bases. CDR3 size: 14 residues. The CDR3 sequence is CASSETGLNNEQFF. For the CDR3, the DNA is TGTGCCAGCTCAGAGACGGGACTTAACAATGAGCAGTTCTTC.

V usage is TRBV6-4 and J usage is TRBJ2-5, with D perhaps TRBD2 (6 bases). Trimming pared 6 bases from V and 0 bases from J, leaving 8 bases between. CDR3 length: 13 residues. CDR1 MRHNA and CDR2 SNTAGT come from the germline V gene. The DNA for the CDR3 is TGTGCCAGCAGATGGGACTACCAAGAGACCCAGTACTTC. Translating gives CASRWDYQETQYF.

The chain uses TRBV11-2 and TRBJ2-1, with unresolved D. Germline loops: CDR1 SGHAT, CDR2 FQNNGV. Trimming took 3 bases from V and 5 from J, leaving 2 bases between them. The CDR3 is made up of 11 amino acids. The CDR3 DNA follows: TGTGCCAGCAGCTTGGACAATGAGCAGTTCTTC. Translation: CASSLDNEQFF.

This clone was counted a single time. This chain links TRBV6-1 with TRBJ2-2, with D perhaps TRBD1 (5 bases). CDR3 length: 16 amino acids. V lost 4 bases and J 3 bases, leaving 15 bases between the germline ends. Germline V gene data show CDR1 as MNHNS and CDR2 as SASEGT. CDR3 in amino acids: CASSVDQGSDTGELFF. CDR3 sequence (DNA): TGTGCCAGCAGTGTTGATCAGGGATCGGACACCGGGGAGCTGTTTTTT.

The CDR3 is CASSLDSRVSGANVLTF. The CDR3, as DNA: TGTGCCAGCAGCTTAGATTCCCGCGTCTCTGGGGCCAACGTCCTGACTTTC. The V call is TRBV11-1, the J call TRBJ2-6; D ambiguous. V dropped 1 base and J dropped 0 bases, with 10 bases sitting between them. This CDR3 region has 17 residues. The germline gives CDR1 SGHAT, CDR2 FQDESV (reference sequence). The full variable domain, its missing parts supplied by reference TRBV11-1 and TRBJ2-6, is EAEVAQSPRYKITEKSQAVAFWCDPISGHATLYWYRQILGQGPELLVQFQDESVVDDSQLPKDRFSAERLKGVDSTLKIQPAELGDSAMYLCASSLDSRVSGANVLTFGAGSRLTVL.

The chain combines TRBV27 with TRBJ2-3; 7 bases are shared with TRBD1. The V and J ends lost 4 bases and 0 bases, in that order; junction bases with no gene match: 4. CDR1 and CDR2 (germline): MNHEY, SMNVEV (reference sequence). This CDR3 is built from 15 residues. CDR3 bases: TGTGCCAGCAGTTACGACAGGGTCAGCACAGATACGCAGTATTTT. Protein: CASSYDRVSTDTQYF.

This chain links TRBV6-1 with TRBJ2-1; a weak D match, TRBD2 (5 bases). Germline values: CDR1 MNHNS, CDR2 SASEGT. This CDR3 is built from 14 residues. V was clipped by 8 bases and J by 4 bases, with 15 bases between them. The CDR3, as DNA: TGTGCCAGCCTTAGCGAGATCACGTACAATGAGCAGTTCTTC. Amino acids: CASLSEITYNEQFF.

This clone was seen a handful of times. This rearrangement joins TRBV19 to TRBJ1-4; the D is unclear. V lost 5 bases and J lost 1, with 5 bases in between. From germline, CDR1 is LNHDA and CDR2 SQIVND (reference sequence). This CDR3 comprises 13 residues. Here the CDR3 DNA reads TGTGCCAGTAGTTCCCAAACTAATGAAAAACTGTTTTTT. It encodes CASSSQTNEKLFF.

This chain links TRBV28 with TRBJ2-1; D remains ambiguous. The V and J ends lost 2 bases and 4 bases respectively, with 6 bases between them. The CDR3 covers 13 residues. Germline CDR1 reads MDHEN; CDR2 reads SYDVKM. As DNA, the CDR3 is TGTGCCAGCAGTTTAACCGGGTACAATGAGCAGTTCTTC. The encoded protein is CASSLTGYNEQFF.

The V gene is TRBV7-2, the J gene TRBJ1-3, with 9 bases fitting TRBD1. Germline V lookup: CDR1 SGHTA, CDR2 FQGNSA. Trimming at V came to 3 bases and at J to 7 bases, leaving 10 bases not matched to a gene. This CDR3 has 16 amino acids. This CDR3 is CASSFRPGQGLNTIYF. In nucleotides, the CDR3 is TGTGCCAGCAGCTTTCGCCCCGGACAGGGGCTGAACACCATATATTTT.

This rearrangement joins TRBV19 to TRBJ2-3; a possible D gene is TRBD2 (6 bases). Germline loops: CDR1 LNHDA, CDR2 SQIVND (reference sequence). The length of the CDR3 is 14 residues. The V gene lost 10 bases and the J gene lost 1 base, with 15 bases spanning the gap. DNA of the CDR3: TGTGCCACCCGGAGGGCTATTGGCACAGATACGCAGTATTTT. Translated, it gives CATRRAIGTDTQYF.